The entry below gives a single T cell receptor beta chain sequence along with its context. Antigen specificity is unknown. The junction departs from germline at one end; a sequencing error may be responsible. This entry is derived from a study of cytomegalovirus exposure and HLA in healthy donors. Study information: One earlier analysis, a look at roughly 180 million T cells, found fewer than 140 million unique TCR beta sequences.

Primers included in the PCR were 60 Vbeta and 13 Jbeta primers. Measured with immunoSEQ multiplex PCR; TCRdb has only the in-frame clones, and not every one. The data show some 180,000 clones, around 78% seen once. Study observations and caveats: Beyond CMV serostatus, there was no information to go on about immune exposure. Cytomegalovirus status was reportedly diagnosed by the classifier with high specificity and sensitivity. The HLA-A and HLA-B alleles of most subjects were reportedly predicted accurately from TCR beta sequences.

The germline V gene has CDR1 SGHAT and CDR2 FQNNGV. CDR3 size: 11 residues. This TCR derives from a woman aged 25-40 years in good health and CMV-seropositive. The genes are TRBV11-2 and TRBJ1-2; D is ambiguous. The sequenced material came from PBMCs. This CDR3 is CASSFRAGYTF. Here the CDR3 DNA reads TGTGCCAGCAGCTTTAGGGCGGGCTACACCTTT.